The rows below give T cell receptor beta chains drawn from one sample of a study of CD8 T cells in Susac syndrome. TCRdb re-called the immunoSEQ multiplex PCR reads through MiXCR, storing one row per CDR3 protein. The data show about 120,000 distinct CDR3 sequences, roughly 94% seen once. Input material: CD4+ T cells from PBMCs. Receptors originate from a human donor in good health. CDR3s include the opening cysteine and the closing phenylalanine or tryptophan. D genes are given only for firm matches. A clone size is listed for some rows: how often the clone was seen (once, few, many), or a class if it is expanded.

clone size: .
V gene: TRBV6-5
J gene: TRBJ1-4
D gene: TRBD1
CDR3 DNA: TGTGCCAGCAGTAAATCGACAGGGTTTGCAACTAATGAAAAACTGTTTTTT
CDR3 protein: CASSKSTGFATNEKLFF

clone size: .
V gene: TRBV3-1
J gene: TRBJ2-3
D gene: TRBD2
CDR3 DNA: TGTGCCAGCAGCCAAGATTTGACTAGCGTCACAGATACGCAGTATTTT
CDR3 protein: CASSQDLTSVTDTQYF

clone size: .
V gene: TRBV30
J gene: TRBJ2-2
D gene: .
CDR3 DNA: TGTGCCTGGAGTGGACGGGGTATCACCGGGGAGCTGTTTTTT
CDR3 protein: CAWSGRGITGELFF

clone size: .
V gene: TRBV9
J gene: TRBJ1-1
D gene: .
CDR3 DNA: TGTGCCAGCAGCGTCAGGTCCATGAACACTGAAGCTTTCTTT
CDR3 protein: CASSVRSMNTEAFF

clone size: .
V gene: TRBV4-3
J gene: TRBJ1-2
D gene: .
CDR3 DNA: TGCGCCAGCAGCCAAGATCTTCCCGGACCCAATGGAGCCTATGGCTACACCTTC
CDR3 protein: CASSQDLPGPNGAYGYTF

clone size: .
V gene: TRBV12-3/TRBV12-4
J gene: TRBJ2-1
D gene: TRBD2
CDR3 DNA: TGTGCCAGCAGTTCCCCAGCGGGAGGGACCTACAATGAGCAGTTCTTC
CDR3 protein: CASSSPAGGTYNEQFF

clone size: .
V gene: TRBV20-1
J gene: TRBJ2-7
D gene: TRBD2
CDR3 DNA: TGCAGTGCTAGAGCCTTAGCGGGGGCCCCCTACGAGCAGTACTTC
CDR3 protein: CSARALAGAPYEQYF

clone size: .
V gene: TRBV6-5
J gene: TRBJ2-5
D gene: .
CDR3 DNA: TGTGCCAGCAACTCCGATGTGGGGACCCAGTACTTC
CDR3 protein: CASNSDVGTQYF

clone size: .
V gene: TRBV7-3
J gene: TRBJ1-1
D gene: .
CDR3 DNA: TGTGCCAGCGCCCCGAGGGGTCACAGGTTGGGCGTCACTGAAGCTTTCTTT
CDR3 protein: CASAPRGHRLGVTEAFF

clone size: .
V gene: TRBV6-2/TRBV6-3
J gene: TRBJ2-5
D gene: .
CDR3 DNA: TGTGCCAGCAGTTACTCGAAGATCGGGAGAAAGCGGGAGACCCAGTACTTC
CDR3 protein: CASSYSKIGRKRETQYF

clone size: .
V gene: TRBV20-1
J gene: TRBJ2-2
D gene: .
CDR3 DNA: TGCAGTGCTAAAGGGTCCTCTTTGTCCGGGGAGCTGTTTTTT
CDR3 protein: CSAKGSSLSGELFF

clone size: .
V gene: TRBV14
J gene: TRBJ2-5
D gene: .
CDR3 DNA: TGTGCCAGCAGCCAATTTCTCAGCGAGACCCAGTACTTC
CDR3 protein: CASSQFLSETQYF

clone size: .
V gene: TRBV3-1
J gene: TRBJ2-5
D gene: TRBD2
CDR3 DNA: TGTGCCAGCAGCCCCCCGTCGGGAGGCCTCATCCAGACCCAGTACTTC
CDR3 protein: CASSPPSGGLIQTQYF

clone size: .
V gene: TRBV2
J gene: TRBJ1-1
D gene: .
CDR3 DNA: TGTGCCAGCAGTCTGGGGACACTGAACACTGAAGCTTTCTTT
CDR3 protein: CASSLGTLNTEAFF

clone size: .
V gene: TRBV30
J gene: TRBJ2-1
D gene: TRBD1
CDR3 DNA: TGTGCCTGGGGCCGTAAGGGACAGGGGAATAGGGATGAGCAGTTCTTC
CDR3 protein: CAWGRKGQGNRDEQFF

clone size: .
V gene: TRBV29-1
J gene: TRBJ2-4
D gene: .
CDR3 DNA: TGCAGCATCTCAGGGGGGGGCAAAAACATTCAGTACTTC
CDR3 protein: CSISGGGKNIQYF

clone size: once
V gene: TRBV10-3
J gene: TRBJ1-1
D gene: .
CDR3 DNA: TGTGCCATCAGTGGAAGGTCGGACGGGGGAAAAACTGAAGCTTTCTTT
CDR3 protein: CAISGRSDGGKTEAFF

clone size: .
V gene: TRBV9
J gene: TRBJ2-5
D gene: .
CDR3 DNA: TGTGCCAGCAGCCCCCGTTCTACCGGGACCCAGTACTTC
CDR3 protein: CASSPRSTGTQYF

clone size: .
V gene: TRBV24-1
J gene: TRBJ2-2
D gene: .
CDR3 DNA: TGTGCCACCAGTGACATCGGGCTGCCCACCCCGAACACCGGGGAGCTGTTTTTT
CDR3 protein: CATSDIGLPTPNTGELFF

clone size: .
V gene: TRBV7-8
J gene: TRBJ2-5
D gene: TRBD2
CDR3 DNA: TGTGCCAGCGCCTATGCGGGAGGGGAGGGGACCCAGTACTTC
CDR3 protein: CASAYAGGEGTQYF

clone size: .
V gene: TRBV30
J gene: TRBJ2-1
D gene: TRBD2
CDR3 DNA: TGTGCCTGGAAACTAGCGGGAGGGCCAGGTGAGCAGTTCTTC
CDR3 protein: CAWKLAGGPGEQFF

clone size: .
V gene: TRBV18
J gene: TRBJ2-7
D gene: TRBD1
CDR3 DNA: TGTGCCAGCTCACCAGCACAGGGGGCTTGGTACGAGCAGTACTTC
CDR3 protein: CASSPAQGAWYEQYF

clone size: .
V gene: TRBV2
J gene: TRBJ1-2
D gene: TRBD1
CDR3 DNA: TGTGCCAGCATTGGGACAGGGGCTTTCTATGGCTACACCTTC
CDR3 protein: CASIGTGAFYGYTF

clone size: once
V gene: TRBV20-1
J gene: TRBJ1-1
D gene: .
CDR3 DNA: TGCAGTGCTAGTGGAACTACTGAAGCTTTCTTT
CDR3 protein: CSASGTTEAFF

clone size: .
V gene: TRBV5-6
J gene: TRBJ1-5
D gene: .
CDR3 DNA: TGTGCCAGCAGCTTGGATATCGGGCCCCAGCATTTT
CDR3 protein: CASSLDIGPQHF

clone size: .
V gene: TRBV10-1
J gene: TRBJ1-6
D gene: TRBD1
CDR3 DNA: TGCGCCAGCAGTCAATCAAGAGTCGGGACAGGGACTTCACCCCTCCACTTT
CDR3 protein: CASSQSRVGTGTSPLHF

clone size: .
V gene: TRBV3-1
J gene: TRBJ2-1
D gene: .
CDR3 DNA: TGTGCCAGCAGCCAACTCGAAGGGTATGAGCAGTTCTTC
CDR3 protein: CASSQLEGYEQFF

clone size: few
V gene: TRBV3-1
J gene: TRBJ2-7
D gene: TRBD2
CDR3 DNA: TGTGCCAGTAGTCCAGGGCTAGCGGGGGCCTACGAGCAGTACTTC
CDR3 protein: CASSPGLAGAYEQYF

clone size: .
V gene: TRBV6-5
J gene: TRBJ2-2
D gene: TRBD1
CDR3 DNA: TGTGCCAGCAGGGAGACAGGGGGCAACACCGGGGAGCTGTTTTTT
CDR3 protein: CASRETGGNTGELFF

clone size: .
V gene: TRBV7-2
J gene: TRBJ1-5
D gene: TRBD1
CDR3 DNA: TGTGCCAGCAGCCCCGGACAGGGTATCCAGCCCCAGCATTTT
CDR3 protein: CASSPGQGIQPQHF

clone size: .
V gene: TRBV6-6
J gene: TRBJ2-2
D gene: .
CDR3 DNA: TGTGCCAGCAGTTACTCGGGGGCAGGGAACACCGGGGAGCTGTTTTTT
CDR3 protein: CASSYSGAGNTGELFF

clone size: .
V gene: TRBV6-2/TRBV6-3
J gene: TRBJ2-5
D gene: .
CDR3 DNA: TGTGCCAGCAGATACAGCGACTGGGGGACCCAGTACTTC
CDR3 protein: CASRYSDWGTQYF

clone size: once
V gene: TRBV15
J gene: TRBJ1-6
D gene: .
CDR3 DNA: TGTGCCACCAGCGGGCCTCGGTCACCCCTCCACTTT
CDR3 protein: CATSGPRSPLHF

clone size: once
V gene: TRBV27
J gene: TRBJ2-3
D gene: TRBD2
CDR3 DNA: TGTGCCAGCAGTTTGGCGGGAGGGAATACGCAGTATTTT
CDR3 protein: CASSLAGGNTQYF

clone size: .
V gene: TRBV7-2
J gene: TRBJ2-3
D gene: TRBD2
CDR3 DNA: TGTGCCAGCAGCTTAGGCGGACTAGCGGGCACAGATACGCAGTATTTT
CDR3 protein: CASSLGGLAGTDTQYF

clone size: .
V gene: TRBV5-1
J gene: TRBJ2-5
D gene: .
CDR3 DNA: TGCGCCAGCAGCTCGACGGGGGAGTCCCAAGAGACCCAGTACTTC
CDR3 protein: CASSSTGESQETQYF

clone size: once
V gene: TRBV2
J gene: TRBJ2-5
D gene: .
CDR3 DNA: TGTGCCAGCAGTGGTCCCCGGCTAGGGACCCAGTACTTC
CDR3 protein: CASSGPRLGTQYF

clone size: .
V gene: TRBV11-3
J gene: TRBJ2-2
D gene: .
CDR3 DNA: TGTGCCAGCGGATCGGGGAACACCGGGGAGCTGTTTTTT
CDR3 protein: CASGSGNTGELFF

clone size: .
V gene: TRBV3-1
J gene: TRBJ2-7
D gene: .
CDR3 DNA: TGTGCCAGCAGCCAAGTCGGCCGAGCCCTCTACGAGCAGTACTTC
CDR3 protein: CASSQVGRALYEQYF

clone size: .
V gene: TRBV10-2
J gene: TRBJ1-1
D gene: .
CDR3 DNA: TGCGCCAGCAGTGAGGTACAGGGCACTGAAGCTTTCTTT
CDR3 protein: CASSEVQGTEAFF

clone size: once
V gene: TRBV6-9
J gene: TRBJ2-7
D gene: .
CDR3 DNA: TGTGCCAGCACGGGTGGTTCAGGGGCCTCCTACGAGCAGTACTTC
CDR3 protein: CASTGGSGASYEQYF

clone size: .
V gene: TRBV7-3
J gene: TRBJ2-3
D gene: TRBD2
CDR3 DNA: TGTGCCAGCAGCTCCTCCCGACTAGCGGATGGCACAGATACGCAGTATTTT
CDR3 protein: CASSSSRLADGTDTQYF

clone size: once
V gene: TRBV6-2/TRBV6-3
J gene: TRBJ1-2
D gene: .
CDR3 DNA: TGTGCCAGCAGGAGGGAAGGGGGAGATGGCTACACCTTC
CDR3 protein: CASRREGGDGYTF

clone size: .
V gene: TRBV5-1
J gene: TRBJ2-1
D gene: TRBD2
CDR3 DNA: TGCGCCAGCAGCTTAGCTAGCGGGACTCGTGAGCAGTTCTTC
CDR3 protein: CASSLASGTREQFF

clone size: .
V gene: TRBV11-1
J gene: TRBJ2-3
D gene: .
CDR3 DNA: TGTGCCAGCAGCTTACCCCCGCGGACTAGCACAGATACGCAGTATTTT
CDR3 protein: CASSLPPRTSTDTQYF

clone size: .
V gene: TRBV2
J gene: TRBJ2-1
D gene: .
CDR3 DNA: TGTGCCAGCAGGTACGAAAATGAGCAGTTCTTC
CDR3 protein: CASRYENEQFF

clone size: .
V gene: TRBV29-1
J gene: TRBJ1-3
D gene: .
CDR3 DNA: TGCAGCGTTGAAGATGGAAACACCATATATTTT
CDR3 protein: CSVEDGNTIYF

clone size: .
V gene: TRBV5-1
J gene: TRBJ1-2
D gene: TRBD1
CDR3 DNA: TGCGCCAGCAGCTTGGCAGGGGACAGGGGTATACGTTCGAGGGGCTACACCTTC
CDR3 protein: CASSLAGDRGIRSRGYTF

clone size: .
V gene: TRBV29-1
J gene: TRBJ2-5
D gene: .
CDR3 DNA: TGCAGCGTTGATAGGGGGTTCCGAGAGACCCAGTACTTC
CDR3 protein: CSVDRGFRETQYF

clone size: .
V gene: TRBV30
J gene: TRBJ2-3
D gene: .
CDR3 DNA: TGTGCCCTCTCGGGGCTAGAAGGAGATACGCAGTATTTT
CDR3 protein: CALSGLEGDTQYF

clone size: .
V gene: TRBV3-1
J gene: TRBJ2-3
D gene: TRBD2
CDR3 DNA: TGTGCCAGCAGCCAAGATCTAGCGGGAACAGATACGCAGTATTTT
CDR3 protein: CASSQDLAGTDTQYF

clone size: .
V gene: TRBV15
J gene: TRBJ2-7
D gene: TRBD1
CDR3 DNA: TGTGCCACCAGCAGAATATCGCAACAGGGGTTTGTTTACGAGCAGTACTTC
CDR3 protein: CATSRISQQGFVYEQYF

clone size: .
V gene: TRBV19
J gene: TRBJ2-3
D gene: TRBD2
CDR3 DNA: TGTGCCAGTAGTATAGAATCCTCCGGGAGGGATACGCAGTATTTT
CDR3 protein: CASSIESSGRDTQYF

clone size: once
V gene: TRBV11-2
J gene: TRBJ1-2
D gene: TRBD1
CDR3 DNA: TGTGCCCGGGACAGGGGGGAGAATGGCTACACCTTC
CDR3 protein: CARDRGENGYTF

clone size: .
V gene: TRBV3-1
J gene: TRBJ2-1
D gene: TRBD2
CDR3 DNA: TGTGCCAGCAGAGCTAGCGGGAGCCGAGATGAGCAGTTCTTC
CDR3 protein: CASRASGSRDEQFF

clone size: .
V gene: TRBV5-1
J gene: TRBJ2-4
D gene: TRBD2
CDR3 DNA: TGCGCCAGCAGCGGGGCGGGAGCTGGGGAAAACATTCAGTACTTC
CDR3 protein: CASSGAGAGENIQYF

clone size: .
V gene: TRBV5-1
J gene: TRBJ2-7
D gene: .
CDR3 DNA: TGCGCCAGCAGCCCGGGACGGTCGTACGAGCAGTACTTC
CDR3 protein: CASSPGRSYEQYF

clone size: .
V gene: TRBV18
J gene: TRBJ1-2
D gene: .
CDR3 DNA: TGTGCCAGCTCACAGTGGACAGCATCAAACTATGGCTACACCTTC
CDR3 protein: CASSQWTASNYGYTF

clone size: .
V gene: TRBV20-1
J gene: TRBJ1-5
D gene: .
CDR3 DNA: TGCAGTGCAGCGGGGGGCAATCAGCCCCAGCATTTT
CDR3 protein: CSAAGGNQPQHF